This T cell receptor beta chain originates from a study of vaccination effects on CD4 cells after COVID-19. Overall study: Post-vaccine specimens were collected at a median of 72 days following the second dose.

Repertoires were generated with immunoSEQ multiplex PCR, while TCRdb's copy carries only in-frame clones and drops some. The table has about 40,000 clones, 55% to 80% seen once. The CDR3 length is 12 residues. V gave up 2 bases and J gave up 8 bases, with 8 bases separating them. CDR1 KGHDR and CDR2 SFDVKD come from the germline V gene. Note on this clone: Its antigen is unidentified. Other DNA sequences in this specimen translate into the identical CDR3.

After roughly 10 days in culture, the CD4+ T cells were isolated. Every participant took two doses of the BNT162b2 or mRNA-1273 vaccine. This rearrangement joins TRBV24-1 to TRBJ1-2, with D possibly TRBD1 on 5 matching bases. This receptor was taken from a human donor who received a COVID-19 vaccine. The source was CD4+ T cells from PBMCs cultured without peptide, collected after COVID-19 vaccination. The CDR3 DNA reads TGTGCCACCAGTGATTCCAGGGCCGGCTACACCTTC. It codes for CATSDSRAGYTF.